The TCR beta chain described here comes from a study of T cells in tuberculosis. The V and J ends lost 5 bases and 5 bases respectively, with 11 bases between them. Germline assignment: CDR1 SEHNR and CDR2 FQNEAQ (reference sequence). There are 13 residues in the CDR3. This sample's time point: new active TB diagnosis, blood taken before or within 7 days of starting treatment. This table comes from immunoSEQ multiplex PCR, and its TCRdb copy is limited to in-frame clones, with some not included. Of 30,000 to 40,000 clones listed, approximately 95% are singletons. This receptor was taken from an adult with tuberculosis. This material consisted of PBMCs, taken at tuberculosis diagnosis. The chain carries TRBV7-9 and TRBJ2-3; D ambiguous. The DNA for the CDR3 is TGTGCCAGCAGCCGAGAGTTAAAAGATACGCAGTATTTT. This gives the protein CASSRELKDTQYF.